The next 8 T cell receptor beta chains were all read from a single sample in a study of cytomegalovirus exposure and HLA in healthy donors. Researchers ran the PCR with 60 Vbeta and 13 Jbeta primers. Here immunoSEQ multiplex PCR was the method, and the copy in TCRdb shows in-frame clones only, minus some. The sample has roughly 160,000 clones; around 82% are singletons. The sequenced sample consisted of PBMCs. Source of these receptors: a man aged 30 to 45 in good health and CMV-seronegative.

This clone has only one observation. The chain employs TRBV29-1 and TRBJ2-3; D is possibly TRBD1 (5 bases). This CDR3 is 13 amino acids long. Trimming removed 4 bases at V and 1 base at J, with 9 bases between. CDR1 and CDR2 from the germline V gene are SQVTM and ANQGSEA. CDR3 in DNA: TGCAGCGTTGCAGTAGGGGGCACAGATACGCAGTATTTT. Translating it yields CSVAVGGTDTQYF.

The chain is built from TRBV5-1 and TRBJ2-7, with D perhaps matching TRBD2 (6 bases). Germline values: CDR1 SGHRS, CDR2 YFSETQ. Trimming stripped 0 bases from V and 3 bases from J, with 22 bases between. The CDR3 has 18 residues. As DNA, the CDR3 is TGCGCCAGCAGCTTGGGGTCGGGGAGGACGCCCCTTTTCTACGAGCAGTACTTC. This gives the protein CASSLGSGRTPLFYEQYF.

The chain combines TRBV2 with TRBJ1-1, with D maybe TRBD1 (5 bases). This CDR3 has 15 residues. V was shortened by 1 base and J by 3 bases, with 12 bases between the two germline ends. Germline CDR1 is SNHLY and CDR2 is FYNNEI. Here the CDR3 reads CASSEVGGGDTEAFF. CDR3 DNA: TGTGCCAGCAGTGAAGTCGGGGGTGGGGACACTGAAGCTTTCTTT. The full variable domain, in which reference TRBV2 and TRBJ1-1 provide the parts outside the CDR3, is EPEVTQTPSHQVTQMGQEVILRCVPISNHLYFYWYRQILGQKVEFLVSFYNNEISEKSEIFDDQFSVERPDGSNFTLKIRSTKLEDSAMYFCASSEVGGGDTEAFFGQGTRLTVV.

The rearrangement joins TRBV7-2 to TRBJ2-3, with TRBD2 as a possible D gene (6 bases). Trimming pared 3 bases from V and 0 bases from J, leaving 22 bases between. The CDR3 has 19 amino acids. CDR1 and CDR2 (germline): SGHTA, FQGNSA. The DNA of the CDR3 is TGTGCCAGCAGCTTCCCACAGGATCCTCTAGCGACTAGCACAGATACGCAGTATTTT. It yields the protein CASSFPQDPLATSTDTQYF.

The CDR3 reads CASRGNPNQPQHF. CDR3 bases: TGTGCCAGCAGGGGGAATCCCAATCAGCCCCAGCATTTT. The chain combines TRBV18 with TRBJ1-5, with D maybe TRBD1 (6 bases). V lost 8 bases to trimming and J lost 3 bases, with 11 bases between them. The length of the CDR3 is 13 residues. CDR1 is KGHSH and CDR2 is LQKENI in the germline V gene.

This sequence joins TRBV7-8 and TRBJ2-5, with 11 bases that match TRBD1. Judging by the DNA end, TRBJ2-7 fits better; the J call may be wrong. The CDR3 length is 15 residues. The germline V gene has CDR1 SGHVS and CDR2 FQNEAQ. CDR3 amino acids: CASSLVDRGPHEQYF. CDR3 in DNA: TGTGCCAGCAGCTTAGTGGACAGGGGGCCCCACGAGCAGTACTTC.

The chain carries TRBV9 and TRBJ1-1; D ambiguous. Germline values: CDR1 SGDLS, CDR2 YYNGEE. V lost 3 bases and J 8 bases, leaving 8 bases between the germline ends. This CDR3 has 11 residues. The CDR3 sequence is CASSAGGEAFF. Written as DNA, the CDR3 is TGTGCCAGCAGCGCGGGTGGGGAAGCTTTCTTT.

The chain links TRBV11-2 to TRBJ2-5; maybe TRBD2 (6 bases). V gave up 5 bases and J gave up 5 bases, with 18 bases separating them. The CDR3 totals 15 residues. Looked up from germline, CDR1 is SGHAT and CDR2 is FQNNGV. The CDR3 DNA is TGTGCCAGCAGCCCCCTTAGGGGACTTCGGGAGACCCAGTACTTC. It translates to CASSPLRGLRETQYF.